Below, 13 T cell receptor beta chains from the same sample are listed, as sequenced in a study of T cells in Graves' hyperthyroidism and ophthalmopathy (dated by TCRdb to the late 2010s). Libraries were constructed by multiplex PCR. Sequencing instrument: Illumina HiSeq 2000. TCR beta CDR3 regions were amplified from RNA transcripts. A first-round RT-PCR of the TCR CDR3 used the HTBI primer set with the Qiagen OneStep RT-PCR kit. TCRdb's own reprocessing of the public reads used fastp at Q25 and MiXCR and kept productive beta chains. Each CDR3 protein gets just one entry, which takes the most common genes and DNA from the rows behind it. The sample records around 190,000 distinct CDR3 sequences, about a sixth of which are singletons. Around 48% of the sample is in the top ten clones. The sample taken for sequencing was blood. The receptors originated from a woman aged 50 to 60 with Graves' hyperthyroidism.

About this clonotype: A much more abundant neighbour one base away suggests this may be a read error. The chain joins TRBV5-1 to TRBJ2-1, with 10 nucleotides matching TRBD2. Looked up from germline, CDR1 is SGHRS and CDR2 is YFSETQ. The CDR3 is made up of 16 amino acids. The CDR3 DNA reads TGCGCCAGCAGCCCGGCAACTAGCGGGATGGGTAATGGGCAGTTCTTC. It yields the protein CASSPATSGMGNGQFF.

The CDR3 sequence: CASSPFDSVVGNEQFF. The CDR3 DNA follows: TGTGCCAGCAGCCCTTTTGATTCCGTTGTGGGGAATGAGCAGTTCTTC. The gene calls are TRBV12-3 or TRBV12-4 and TRBJ2-1; D gene unclear. The ends were cut back, 6 bases at V and 7 bases at J, with 22 bases in the middle. This CDR3 region has 16 residues.

As for this clonotype: This may be a read error: a much more frequent sequence differs by one nucleotide. This sequence joins TRBV20-1 and TRBJ1-1, with D unresolved. Trimming took 4 bases from V and 4 from J, leaving 25 bases between them. Germline-derived CDR1 and CDR2 are DFQATT and SNEGSKA (reference sequence). The CDR3 contains 17 residues. The CDR3 spells CSANKGSSFGSSTEAFF. CDR3 DNA sequence: TGCAGTGCTAACAAAGGGAGTTCGTTTGGATCTAGCACTGAAGCTTTCTTT.

This clonotype was counted between two and nine times. The chain recombines TRBV9 with TRBJ2-1; D may match TRBD1 or TRBD2 (5 bases each). Trimming shortened V by 0 bases and J by 12 bases, and 13 bases separated the two germline ends. Germline V CDR1 and CDR2: SGDLS, YYNGEE. The CDR3 consists of 13 residues. The CDR3, as DNA: TGTGCCAGCAGCGTAGGAGCGAGGGGCGGGCAGTTCTTC. This encodes CASSVGARGGQFF.

The chain joins TRBV20-1 to TRBJ1-3; D is perhaps TRBD1 (6 bases). This CDR3 spans 16 amino acids. CDR1 is DFQATT and CDR2 is SNEGSKA in the germline V gene (reference sequence). V lost 2 bases and J lost 0, with 14 bases in between. Here the CDR3 reads CSARSPGQASGNTIYF. DNA for the CDR3: TGCAGTGCTAGATCCCCGGGACAAGCCTCTGGAAACACCATATATTTT.

This clonotype was detected many times. The chain combines TRBV12-3 or TRBV12-4 with TRBJ1-2, with a weak D call TRBD1 (6 bases). The V end lost 6 bases, the J end lost 7 bases, and 18 bases lay between the germline ends. The CDR3 sequence is 14 residues long. Here the CDR3 DNA reads TGTGCCAGCAGACCCGGGGGGCCTGGGATTGGCTACACCTTC. It encodes CASRPGGPGIGYTF.

This clonotype came up a few times. This chain links TRBV7-9 with TRBJ2-1, with a possible D match to TRBD1 (5 bases). Germline V CDR1 and CDR2: SEHNR, FQNEAQ (reference sequence). The V and J ends lost 5 bases and 9 bases respectively, with 11 bases between them. The CDR3 runs 12 residues. The DNA of the CDR3 is TGTGCCAGCAGCCCCCAGGGCCCTGAGCAGTTCTTC. This sequence encodes CASSPQGPEQFF.

The table lists this clonotype with many counts. The chain recombines TRBV11-3 with TRBJ1-4, with D maybe TRBD1 (5 bases). CDR1 SGHNT and CDR2 YENEEA come from the germline V gene. The ends were cut back, 0 bases at V and 13 bases at J, with 12 bases in the middle. The CDR3 spans 13 residues. CDR3 protein: CASSLEVGGRLFF. In DNA, the CDR3 is TGTGCCAGCAGCTTAGAGGTTGGGGGAAGACTGTTTTTT.

The J gene is TRBJ1-1, the V gene TRBV10-2; no clear D. This CDR3 region has 13 residues. V lost 6 bases and J lost 4, with 12 bases in between. Germline V gene sequence: CDR1 WSHSY, CDR2 SAAADI. The CDR3 nucleotides are TGCGCCAGCAGCCTAGACTGGGGCACTGAAGCTTTCTTT. The encoded protein is CASSLDWGTEAFF.

The chain carries TRBV19 and TRBJ2-1; the match to TRBD2 covers 10 bases. Germline assignment: CDR1 LNHDA and CDR2 SQIVND (reference sequence). This CDR3 spans 15 amino acids. Trimming at V came to 4 bases and at J to 4 bases, leaving 4 bases not matched to a gene. The CDR3 nucleotides are TGTGCCAGTAGTACTTTAGCGGGGGGATACAATGAGCAGTTCTTC. Translating it yields CASSTLAGGYNEQFF.

This clonotype occurred many times. The V call is TRBV2, the J call TRBJ2-7; TRBD1 matches at 9 bases. CDR1 and CDR2 (germline): SNHLY, FYNNEI. The CDR3 contains 13 residues. V was clipped by 8 bases and J by 4 bases; unmatched bases: 6. The CDR3 nucleotides are TGTGCCAGCTTGGGACAGGGTCCATACGAGCAGTACTTC. As protein: CASLGQGPYEQYF.

The chain combines TRBV28 with TRBJ2-7; unclear D gene. CDR1 MDHEN and CDR2 SYDVKM come from the germline V gene. Trimming pared 7 bases from V and 4 bases from J, leaving 17 bases between. The CDR3 spans 14 residues. DNA for the CDR3: TGTGCCAGCACCTCCGGGTCCCTCCGGTACGAGCAGTACTTC. Its translation: CASTSGSLRYEQYF. Supplemented by reference TRBV28 and TRBJ2-7, the full variable domain reads DVKVTQSSRYLVKRTGEKVFLECVQDMDHENMFWYRQDPGLGLRLIYFSYDVKMKEKGDIPEGYSVSREKKERFSLILESASTNQTSMYLCASTSGSLRYEQYFGPGTRLTVT.

This clonotype was detected many times. The J gene is TRBJ2-3, the V gene TRBV5-1; D unresolved. Germline CDR1 and CDR2: SGHRS and YFSETQ. With 5 bases removed from V and 4 bases from J, the gap between germline ends came to 17 bases. The CDR3 is 15 residues long. The CDR3 region is CASRKTSPASDTQYF. The CDR3 coding sequence is TGCGCCAGCAGGAAGACGTCCCCAGCATCAGATACGCAGTATTTT.